Listed here is a single T cell receptor beta chain. This record comes from a study of blood T cell repertoires in COVID-19. Looking at the study overall: T cells, B-cell-depleted T cells, or PBMCs supplied cDNA or gDNA.

Method: immunoSEQ multiplex PCR; TCRdb's copy keeps in-frame clones and lacks some. Among about 150,000 clones listed, approximately 83% were seen once. The CDR3 is 15 amino acids. Deletions cut 4 bases from V and 5 bases from J, with 15 bases between. Germline values: CDR1 SEHNR, CDR2 FQNEAQ (reference sequence). J is TRBJ2-1 and V is TRBV7-9; a possible D gene is TRBD2 (5 bases). This TCR came from a woman older than 75 with acute or convalescent COVID-19. Sequencing was done on a sample of peripheral blood. In DNA form, the CDR3 reads TGTGCCAGCAGCTCCTCGGGGAGTAGGGACAATGAGCAGTTCTTC. This translates into CASSSSGSRDNEQFF.